This TCR beta chain was captured in a study of vaccination and CD4 T cells after COVID-19. Study information: Overlapping SARS-CoV-2, HCoV-NL63, HCoV-OC43 and HCoV-229E spike peptides stimulated the cells.

With the Oncomine TCR Beta short-read assay, DNA from cultured CD4+ T cells was sequenced. Using its own MiXCR run on the PCR reads, TCRdb lists one record per CDR3 protein. The table lists 3,400 or so distinct CDR3 sequences, approximately 80% of them singletons. This CDR3 region has 16 residues. J was trimmed by 7 bases and V by 7 bases; bases with no gene match: 18. Germline CDR1 reads SGHVS; CDR2 reads FNYEAQ. Comment on this clonotype: Its specificity is not known.

Described treatment: roughly 11-day PBMC culture with coronavirus spike peptide pools or control peptides (ViraFEST assay). First, ViraFEST expanded antigen-specific T cells with peptide pools, and next it sequenced the TCRs. The V gene is TRBV7-6, the J gene TRBJ1-2; TRBD1 aligns across 7 bases. Sample: CD4+ T cells from blood, cultured in vitro. The origin of this receptor is a human donor who had recovered from COVID-19. DNA for the CDR3: TGTGCCAGCACCGGAACGGGACAGACCTTATCTGGTGGCTACACCTTC. Residues: CASTGTGQTLSGGYTF.